One and the same sample provided the 23 T cell receptor beta chains below, sequenced in a study of identical twins (dated by TCRdb to about 2016). The library relied on 5' RACE. Reads for this sample came from an Illumina HiSeq 2000. TCRdb reanalyzed the raw reads on its own, using fastp at Q25 for trimming and MiXCR for clone calling, and kept in-frame beta chains. Each CDR3 protein appears once, grouped with its most common genes and DNA. The sample yields 200,000 to 250,000 distinct CDR3 sequences; 6.5% were counted once. The ten largest clonotypes hold roughly 15% of the sample. These records were also assigned to another study, of T cells expressing NK-cell markers.

Sequenced input: CD8+ T cells sorted from blood. Receptors were obtained from a woman aged 18-29 years in good health.

This clonotype was detected ten times or more. The chain joins TRBV12-3 or TRBV12-4 to TRBJ2-2; D uncertain. V dropped 7 bases and J dropped 10 bases, with 10 bases sitting between them. This CDR3 is 11 amino acids long. CDR3 in amino acids: CASTSGKELFF. In DNA, the CDR3 is TGTGCCAGCACCTCCGGCAAGGAGCTGTTTTTT.

The chain is built from TRBV11-2 and TRBJ2-3; D possibly uses TRBD1 or TRBD2 (7 bases each). Germline V gene data show CDR1 as SGHAT and CDR2 as FQNNGV. V was shortened by 3 bases and J by 4 bases, with 11 bases between the two germline ends. The CDR3 has 14 residues. The chain's CDR3 is CASSFAGGADTQYF. The CDR3 nucleotides are TGTGCCAGCAGCTTCGCAGGGGGGGCAGATACGCAGTATTTT.

The chain carries TRBV15 and TRBJ1-1, with D unclear. The CDR3 has 12 residues. V was shortened by 1 base and J by 10 bases, with 10 bases between the two germline ends. Germline values: CDR1 LNHNV, CDR2 YYDKDF (reference sequence). The CDR3 reads CATSRATVGAFF. Written as DNA, the CDR3 is TGTGCCACCAGCAGAGCCACAGTCGGAGCTTTCTTT.

This clonotype has only a few counts. CDR3 coding DNA: TGTGCCAGCAGCCCCGGGAGCTCTGAAGCTTTCTTT. Residues: CASSPGSSEAFF. The V call is TRBV5-6, the J call TRBJ1-1; D remains ambiguous. The CDR3 spans 12 residues. V was trimmed by 4 bases and J by 6 bases, leaving 10 bases between them. CDR1 and CDR2 from the germline V gene are SGHDT and YYEEEE.

Many counts were recorded for this clonotype. CDR3 bases: TGTGCCAGCAGACAGGGAACGCGAGAGACCCAGTACTTC. This translates into CASRQGTRETQYF. The chain carries TRBV7-9 and TRBJ2-5; D perhaps matches TRBD1 (6 bases). The CDR3 is 13 residues long. CDR1 and CDR2 from the germline V gene are SEHNR and FQNEAQ (reference sequence). Trimming took 6 bases from V and 4 from J, leaving 12 bases between them.

This clonotype was found a few times. The chain links TRBV3-1 to TRBJ1-1, with TRBD1 identical over 7 bases. The CDR3 runs to 15 residues. Germline V gene lookup returns CDR1 LGHDT and CDR2 YNNKEL (reference sequence). V gave up 0 bases and J gave up 11 bases; unmatched junction bases: 12. Written as DNA, the CDR3 is TGTGCCAGCAGCCAAGAGGAAGGCACAGGGGTTAGGGCTTTCTTT. It codes for CASSQEEGTGVRAFF.

The chain recombines TRBV6-6 with TRBJ1-2; unclear D gene. This CDR3 contains 13 residues. The V gene lost 2 bases and the J gene lost 7 bases, with 11 bases spanning the gap. Germline assignment: CDR1 MNHNY and CDR2 SVGAGI (reference sequence). The CDR3 region is CASSYASGLGYTF. As DNA, the CDR3 is TGTGCCAGCAGTTACGCAAGCGGACTTGGCTACACCTTC.

In this sample, this clonotype turned up many times. The chain couples TRBV7-9 to TRBJ2-7; D unresolved. The CDR3 is 13 residues long. The V end lost 5 bases, the J end lost 3 bases, and 11 bases lay between the germline ends. CDR1 and CDR2 (germline): SEHNR, FQNEAQ (reference sequence). CDR3 in DNA: TGTGCCAGCAGCCGCCTGCTCGGCTACGAGCAGTACTTC. The encoded protein is CASSRLLGYEQYF.

This clonotype was detected ten times or more. This chain links TRBV9 with TRBJ1-2, with D hard to call. V lost 4 bases and J 7 bases, leaving 23 bases between the germline ends. Per germline, CDR1 SGDLS and CDR2 YYNGEE. The CDR3 extends over 16 amino acids. The CDR3 sequence is CASSRSLPGPKTGYTF. The CDR3 nucleotides read TGTGCCAGCAGCCGCTCCCTCCCCGGGCCAAAAACTGGCTACACCTTC.

With respect to this clonotype: Being one base from a much bigger clone, this may be a read error. The CDR3 DNA reads TGTGCCAGCGGGGGGCCCTGGGAGACCCAGTACTTC. This translates into CASGGPWETQYF. The chain links TRBV27 to TRBJ2-5; D may be TRBD1 or TRBD2 (6 bases each). CDR3 length equals 12 residues. V was shortened by 8 bases and J by 5 bases, with 12 bases between the two germline ends. Germline CDR1 MNHEY, CDR2 SMNVEV (reference sequence).

This clonotype was observed a handful of times. The rearrangement links TRBV11-3 to TRBJ2-1; TRBD2 agrees at 11 bases. The V segment lost 3 bases and the J segment 3 bases; nucleotides outside the gene matches: 1. Germline V gene sequence: CDR1 SGHNT, CDR2 YENEEA. The CDR3 extends over 15 amino acids. In nucleotides, the CDR3 is TGTGCCAGCAGCTTCGGGACTAGCGGCTACAATGAGCAGTTCTTC. Translation: CASSFGTSGYNEQFF. Complete variable domain (other parts from reference TRBV11-3 and TRBJ2-1): EAGVVQSPRYKIIEKKQPVAFWCNPISGHNTLYWYLQNLGQGPELLIRYENEEAVDDSQLPKDRFSAERLKGVDSTLKIQPAELGDSAVYLCASSFGTSGYNEQFFGPGTRLTVL.

The genes are TRBV6-2 or TRBV6-3 and TRBJ1-1; unclear D gene. Trimming took off 6 bases at V and 8 bases at J, with 28 bases between the two ends. The CDR3 consists of 17 residues. Germline V gene data show CDR1 as MNHEY and CDR2 as SVGEGT. This CDR3 is CASSRNPPTDGLGEAFF. DNA for the CDR3: TGTGCCAGCAGCCGAAACCCCCCAACGGACGGTCTGGGGGAAGCTTTCTTT.

This clonotype was seen repeatedly, ten times or more. The rearrangement uses TRBV12-5 and TRBJ1-1, with D possibly being TRBD1 (6 bases). The CDR3 length is 12 residues. Trimming stripped 8 bases from V and 5 bases from J, with 12 bases between. Germline CDR1 is LGHNT and CDR2 is FRNRAP. This chain's CDR3 is CASLEGGTEAFF. For the CDR3, the DNA is TGTGCTAGTTTGGAGGGGGGAACTGAAGCTTTCTTT.

Only a few counts were recorded for this clonotype. The V and J genes are TRBV24-1 and TRBJ1-1; the D is unclear. Trimming pared 8 bases from V and 6 bases from J, leaving 15 bases between. The CDR3 sequence is 13 residues long. The germline CDR1 and CDR2 sequences are KGHDR and SFDVKD. CDR3 amino acids: CATMKGSPAEAFF. CDR3 nucleotides: TGTGCCACCATGAAAGGGAGCCCCGCTGAAGCTTTCTTT.

This clonotype occurred many times. This sequence joins TRBV12-3 or TRBV12-4 and TRBJ2-5, with TRBD1 as a possible D gene (6 bases). The CDR3 sequence is 14 residues long. The germline V and J ends were trimmed by 2 bases and 1 base, with 8 bases remaining between them. CDR3 in amino acids: CASSLRTAQETQYF. In nucleotides, the CDR3 is TGTGCCAGCAGTTTAAGGACAGCCCAAGAGACCCAGTACTTC.

This clonotype was recorded a few times. The V call is TRBV20-1, the J call TRBJ2-1; TRBD2 agrees at 7 bases. This CDR3 comprises 13 residues. Germline V gene data show CDR1 as DFQATT and CDR2 as SNEGSKA (reference sequence). V shed 7 bases and J 5 bases; nucleotides not matched to a gene: 8. The CDR3 loop reads CSVTGTTDNEQFF. CDR3 bases: TGCAGTGTAACCGGGACTACCGACAATGAGCAGTTCTTC.

This clonotype was detected only a few times. The rearrangement joins TRBV9 to TRBJ1-2; 8 bases align to TRBD1. The junction had 8 bases not matched to a gene; V was cut back by 3 bases and J by 13 bases. This CDR3 is built from 12 residues. CDR1 is SGDLS and CDR2 is YYNGEE in the germline V gene. The CDR3 is CASSAGTGSGTF. CDR3 coding DNA: TGTGCCAGCAGCGCCGGGACAGGATCCGGCACCTTC.

The chain joins TRBV7-9 to TRBJ2-2; no clear D. CDR1 is SEHNR, CDR2 FQNEAQ, per germline (reference sequence). This CDR3 has 10 residues. V shed 5 bases and J shed 14 bases, with 9 bases lying between them. The CDR3 region has the DNA TGTGCCAGCAGCCCCCGTAATCTGTTTTTT. This gives the protein CASSPRNLFF.

This chain connects TRBV20-1 to TRBJ2-7; TRBD2 agrees at 10 bases. The CDR3 has 16 residues. The J segment lost 1 base and the V segment lost 3 bases, leaving 9 bases of the junction unmatched. Germline CDR1 is DFQATT and CDR2 is SNEGSKA (reference sequence). CDR3 sequence reads: CSARNLAGAPSYEQYF. In DNA, the CDR3 is TGCAGTGCTAGGAACCTAGCGGGGGCGCCTTCCTACGAGCAGTACTTC.

Ten or more counts support this clonotype. The chain uses TRBV12-5 and TRBJ1-5, with D uncertain. The V gene's germline CDR1 is LGHNT and CDR2 FRNRAP. V lost 4 bases to trimming and J lost 4 bases, with 5 bases between them. The CDR3 sequence is 12 residues long. The CDR3 reads CASGWLNQPQHF. The DNA for the CDR3 is TGTGCTAGTGGTTGGCTAAATCAGCCCCAGCATTTT. The full variable domain, with the rest looked up from reference TRBV12-5 and TRBJ1-5, is DARVTQTPRHKVTEMGQEVTMRCQPILGHNTVFWYRQTMMQGLELLAYFRNRAPLDDSGMPKDRFSAEMPDATLATLKIQPSEPRDSAVYFCASGWLNQPQHFGDGTRLSIL.

This clonotype has a handful of counts. V gene TRBV6-1 combines with J gene TRBJ2-1; D is possibly TRBD2 (5 bases). Germline V gene data show CDR1 as MNHNS and CDR2 as SASEGT. The CDR3 loop spans 15 amino acids. The V end lost 6 bases, the J end lost 6 bases, and 18 bases lay between the germline ends. CDR3 in amino acids: CASSPLVRVGNEQFF. As DNA, the CDR3 is TGTGCCAGCAGCCCACTAGTTAGAGTGGGCAATGAGCAGTTCTTC.

This clonotype was counted only a few times. The rearrangement uses TRBV12-3 or TRBV12-4 and TRBJ2-1, with TRBD2 identical over 10 bases. This CDR3 comprises 18 residues. V shed 3 bases, J shed 0 bases, and the junction held 8 bases outside the gene matches. The CDR3 coding sequence is TGTGCCAGCAGTTTGGGCCTAGCGGGGGAGGTCTCCTACAATGAGCAGTTCTTC. It yields the protein CASSLGLAGEVSYNEQFF.

This clonotype has at least ten counts. The V call is TRBV14, the J call TRBJ1-1; D is unresolved. Trimming took off 1 base at V and 2 bases at J, with 5 bases between the two ends. The CDR3 totals 13 residues. Per germline, CDR1 SGHDN and CDR2 FVKESK. In nucleotides, the CDR3 is TGTGCCAGCAGCCAAGGAGGTAACACTGAAGCTTTCTTT. This codes for CASSQGGNTEAFF. The variable domain in full, completed from reference TRBV14 and TRBJ1-1, reads EAGVTQFPSHSVIEKGQTVTLRCDPISGHDNLYWYRRVMGKEIKFLLHFVKESKQDESGMPNNRFLAERTGGTYSTLKVQPAELEDSGVYFCASSQGGNTEAFFGQGTRLTVV.